The 21 T cell receptor beta chains presented below share a single source sample, sequenced in a study of cytomegalovirus exposure and HLA in healthy donors. PCR involved 60 Vbeta and 13 Jbeta primers. Libraries were prepared by immunoSEQ multiplex PCR; TCRdb keeps only in-frame clonotypes and omits some of them. The sample lists over 200,000 clones, roughly 70% occurring once. Sequenced: PBMCs. The receptors stem from a man aged 35 to 55 in good health and CMV-seropositive.

The rearrangement uses TRBV11-2 and TRBJ2-5; TRBD2 agrees at 10 bases. The CDR3 totals 16 residues. Per germline, CDR1 SGHAT and CDR2 FQNNGV. Unmatched junction bases numbered 8, after V lost 5 bases and J lost 2 bases. The CDR3 loop is CASSTGTSAVQETQYF. The CDR3, as DNA: TGTGCCAGCAGCACTGGGACTAGCGCAGTTCAAGAGACCCAGTACTTC.

The genes are TRBV11-2 and TRBJ1-6; perhaps TRBD1 as D (5 bases). The length of the CDR3 is 14 residues. From germline, CDR1 is SGHAT and CDR2 FQNNGV. V was clipped by 2 bases and J by 8 bases, with 10 bases between them. CDR3: CASSLSGGDSPLHF. CDR3 sequence (DNA): TGTGCCAGCAGCTTATCGGGGGGGGATTCACCCCTCCACTTT.

The rearrangement joins TRBV7-3 to TRBJ2-2, with a tentative D call TRBD2 (5 bases). The CDR3 covers 16 residues. The ends were cut back, 5 bases at V and 2 bases at J, with 15 bases in the middle. The V gene's germline CDR1 is SGHTA and CDR2 FQGTGA. The CDR3 region has the DNA TGTGCCAGCAGCCGGACTCCTTCCTTTAACACCGGGGAGCTGTTTTTT. Protein: CASSRTPSFNTGELFF.

The chain joins TRBV7-7 to TRBJ2-1, with 9 bases identical to TRBD2. The CDR3 is 16 residues long. V lost 4 bases, J lost 5 bases, and 9 bases stayed unmatched. Germline V gives CDR1 SSHAT, CDR2 FNYEAQ (reference sequence). CDR3 bases: TGTGCCAGCAGCTCCTCCCTAGCGGGGCCGAACAATGAGCAGTTCTTC. This encodes CASSSSLAGPNNEQFF.

The chain recombines TRBV7-2 with TRBJ2-1; the match to TRBD2 covers 10 bases. The V segment lost 5 bases and the J segment 3 bases; nucleotides outside the gene matches: 7. This CDR3 region has 16 residues. CDR1 and CDR2 from the germline V gene are SGHTA and FQGNSA. The CDR3 region is CASSLLWTSGYNEQFF. CDR3 in DNA: TGTGCCAGCAGCCTGCTTTGGACTAGCGGCTACAATGAGCAGTTCTTC.

V usage is TRBV7-9 and J usage is TRBJ1-1; D unclear. Deletions cut 2 bases from V and 4 bases from J, with 8 bases between. Germline values: CDR1 SEHNR, CDR2 FQNEAQ (reference sequence). The CDR3 totals 13 residues. CDR3 residues: CASSLNGATEAFF. CDR3 DNA sequence: TGTGCCAGCAGCTTAAACGGAGCCACTGAAGCTTTCTTT.

V usage is TRBV29-1 and J usage is TRBJ2-2, with 10 bases fitting TRBD1. Per the germline V gene, CDR1 is SQVTM and CDR2 is ANQGSEA. The CDR3 spans 16 residues. With V trimmed by 5 bases and J by 3 bases, 9 bases remained unmatched. The CDR3: CSVRVSGTGDTGELFF. CDR3 in DNA: TGCAGCGTTCGAGTCTCCGGGACAGGGGACACCGGGGAGCTGTTTTTT.

The chain joins TRBV2 to TRBJ1-6, with D unclear. V dropped 6 bases and J dropped 7 bases, with 16 bases sitting between them. The CDR3 covers 15 residues. Germline V lookup: CDR1 SNHLY, CDR2 FYNNEI. This CDR3 is CASSLRPTGNSPLHF. In nucleotides, the CDR3 is TGTGCCAGCAGCCTCAGGCCCACGGGGAATTCACCCCTCCACTTT.

The table lists this clone with a few counts. The gene calls are TRBV7-3 and TRBJ2-5; TRBD1 is a possible D gene (7 bases). The last part of the DNA fits TRBJ2-7 better; the J call may be wrong. Looked up from germline, CDR1 is SGHTA and CDR2 is FQGTGA. This CDR3 is built from 15 residues. The CDR3 spells CASSLYSGGNYEQYF. CDR3 in DNA: TGTGCCAGCAGCTTATATTCAGGGGGGAACTACGAGCAGTACTTC.

This rearrangement joins TRBV7-6 to TRBJ2-1, with 14 nucleotides matching TRBD2. The CDR3 extends over 15 amino acids. Germline CDR1 and CDR2: SGHVS and FNYEAQ. V dropped 4 bases and J dropped 9; count of bases not matched to a gene: 5. This chain's CDR3 is CASSSLTSGGGEQFF. The CDR3 DNA reads TGTGCCAGCAGCTCCCTGACTAGCGGGGGGGGTGAGCAGTTCTTC.

This clone was found once. This rearrangement joins TRBV6-1 to TRBJ2-3; 12 nucleotides line up with TRBD2. Trimming took 0 bases from V and 5 from J; bases not matched to a gene: 6. The CDR3 contains 17 residues. Germline loops: CDR1 MNHNS, CDR2 SASEGT. The CDR3 region has the DNA TGTGCCAGCAGTGAAGCGCTAGCGGGGGGGCAGGGAGATACGCAGTATTTT. It translates to CASSEALAGGQGDTQYF.

Here the CDR3 reads CSVEASGGGIAYEQYF. CDR3 coding DNA: TGCAGCGTTGAGGCTAGCGGGGGGGGAATCGCCTACGAGCAGTACTTC. V is TRBV29-1 and J is TRBJ2-7, with TRBD2 matching 12 bases. This CDR3 region has 16 residues. Germline CDR1 SQVTM, CDR2 ANQGSEA. V trimming: 3 bases; J trimming: 2 bases; junction bases outside the gene matches: 8.

This rearrangement joins TRBV5-6 to TRBJ2-3, with D perhaps TRBD2 (6 bases). The V gene lost 4 bases and the J gene lost 2 bases, with 17 bases spanning the gap. The CDR3 has 16 amino acids. Germline-derived CDR1 and CDR2 are SGHDT and YYEEEE. In DNA, the CDR3 is TGTGCCAGCAGCACCTCACGGGGGTCCCTCACAGATACGCAGTATTTT. Encoded protein: CASSTSRGSLTDTQYF. The whole variable domain, remainder taken from reference TRBV5-6 and TRBJ2-3, is DAGVTQSPTHLIKTRGQQVTLRCSPKSGHDTVSWYQQALGQGPQFIFQYYEEEERQRGNFPDRFSGHQFPNYSSELNVNALLLGDSALYLCASSTSRGSLTDTQYFGPGTRLTVL.

J is TRBJ1-4 and V is TRBV27, with D maybe TRBD1 (6 bases). The CDR3 runs to 16 residues. Germline CDR1 reads MNHEY; CDR2 reads SMNVEV (reference sequence). Trimming pared 3 bases from V and 5 bases from J, leaving 16 bases between. The CDR3 DNA sequence: TGTGCCAGCAGTTTCACTCTACAGGGTAGGAATGAAAAACTGTTTTTT. It specifies CASSFTLQGRNEKLFF.

The rearrangement uses TRBV2 and TRBJ2-5; 9 bases are a match to TRBD2. The end of the DNA is better explained by TRBJ2-7, so the J call may be wrong. The CDR3 is made up of 15 amino acids. Germline V CDR1 and CDR2: SNHLY, FYNNEI. Here the CDR3 DNA reads TGTGCCAGCAGTGAAGGGCTAGCGGGGACCTACGAGCAGTACTTC. Its translation: CASSEGLAGTYEQYF.

This rearrangement joins TRBV2 to TRBJ2-7; 10 bases are shared with TRBD1. The length of the CDR3 is 14 residues. With 6 bases clipped from V and 6 bases from J, the junction kept 8 bases outside the gene matches. The germline V gene has CDR1 SNHLY and CDR2 FYNNEI. The CDR3 loop is CASRAGQGNREQYF. DNA of the CDR3: TGTGCCAGCAGGGCGGGACAGGGGAATCGCGAGCAGTACTTC.

In this sample, this clone turned up once. This chain uses TRBV6-1 with TRBJ2-6, with a possible D match to TRBD2 (6 bases). Germline CDR1 and CDR2: MNHNS and SASEGT. V lost 4 bases and J lost 7, with 14 bases in between. CDR3 length: 15 residues. The chain's CDR3 is CASSVGGSGANVLTF. CDR3 in DNA: TGTGCCAGCAGTGTTGGAGGGTCGGGTGCCAACGTCCTGACTTTC.

This clone was detected a few times. This chain links TRBV7-8 with TRBJ2-3, with 7 positions matching TRBD1. CDR3 length equals 14 residues. The ends lost 3 bases at V and 3 bases at J; junction bases unmatched: 3. Germline V gene lookup returns CDR1 SGHVS and CDR2 FQNEAQ. The CDR3 nucleotides read TGTGCCAGCAGCTTCGACAGGGCGACAGATACGCAGTATTTT. It is translated as CASSFDRATDTQYF.

This clone was observed a few times. The CDR3 region is CASSSPGQGHNEQFF. CDR3 DNA: TGCGCCAGCAGCTCCCCGGGACAGGGGCACAATGAGCAGTTCTTC. The J gene is TRBJ2-1, the V gene TRBV5-1, with TRBD1 matching 10 bases. V was clipped by 3 bases and J by 5 bases; unmatched bases: 5. The V gene's germline CDR1 is SGHRS and CDR2 YFSETQ. The CDR3 is made up of 15 amino acids.

This clone was observed a handful of times. The rearrangement joins TRBV5-4 to TRBJ2-7; 8 bases are shared with TRBD2. The V segment lost 3 bases and the J segment 5 bases; nucleotides outside the gene matches: 10. In germline, CDR1 is SGHNT, CDR2 YYREEE (reference sequence). There are 15 residues in the CDR3. CDR3 coding DNA: TGTGCCAGCAGCTCTAAAAGCGGGGGTCTGAACGAGCAGTACTTC. This translates into CASSSKSGGLNEQYF. Variable domain in full (rest from reference TRBV5-4 and TRBJ2-7): ETGVTQSPTHLIKTRGQQVTLRCSSQSGHNTVSWYQQALGQGPQFIFQYYREEENGRGNFPPRFSGLQFPNYSSELNVNALELDDSALYLCASSSKSGGLNEQYFGPGTRLTVT.

V usage is TRBV5-6 and J usage is TRBJ1-1; 7 bases align to TRBD1. With V trimmed by 0 bases and J by 0 bases, 2 bases remained unmatched. CDR1 is SGHDT, CDR2 YYEEEE, per germline. The CDR3 is made up of 15 amino acids. CDR3 residues: CASSLAGTVNTEAFF. The CDR3, as DNA: TGTGCCAGCAGCTTGGCTGGGACAGTGAACACTGAAGCTTTCTTT.